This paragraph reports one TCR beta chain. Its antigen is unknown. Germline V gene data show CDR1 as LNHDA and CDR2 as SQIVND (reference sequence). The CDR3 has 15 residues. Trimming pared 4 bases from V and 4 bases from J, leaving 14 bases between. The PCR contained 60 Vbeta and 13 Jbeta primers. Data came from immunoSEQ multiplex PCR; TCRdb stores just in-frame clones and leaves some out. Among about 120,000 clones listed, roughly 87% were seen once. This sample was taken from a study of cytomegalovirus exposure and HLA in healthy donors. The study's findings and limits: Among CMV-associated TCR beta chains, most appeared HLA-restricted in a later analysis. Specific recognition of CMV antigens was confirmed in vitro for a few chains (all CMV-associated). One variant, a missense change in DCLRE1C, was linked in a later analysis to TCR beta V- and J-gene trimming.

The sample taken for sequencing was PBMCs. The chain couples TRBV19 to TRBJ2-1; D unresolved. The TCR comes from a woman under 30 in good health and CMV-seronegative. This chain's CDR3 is CASSSLRIPYNEQFF. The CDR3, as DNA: TGTGCCAGTAGTAGTCTGCGGATCCCTTACAATGAGCAGTTCTTC.